This T cell receptor beta chain was recorded in a study of OX40 agonist ivuxolimab in advanced cancers. The wider study: In this trial design, patients received ivuxolimab intravenously at 0.01 to 10 mg/kg every 2 weeks. The study's findings and limits: At doses 0.1 to 3.0 mg/kg, CD4+ and CD8+ clones expanded. Among the nonresponders, some also had low normalized T-cell clonal expansion. The antigens recognized by the expanded peripheral T cells, that is their antigen specificity, were not determined.

Produced via immunoSEQ multiplex PCR; TCRdb's table is partial and in-frame only. The table has around 80,000 clones, 94% seen once; the top ten hold 20%. Germline V gene sequence: CDR1 MNHEY, CDR2 SVGAGI. V lost 5 bases, J lost 5 bases, and 16 bases lay in between. The CDR3 covers 14 residues. As for this clone: The antigen is undetermined.

The genes are TRBV6-5 and TRBJ2-7; D remains unclear. The sequencing used CD4+ or CD8+ T cells sorted from blood, collected in a trial of the OX40 agonist ivuxolimab. This TCR was sampled from an adult with an advanced solid tumor such as melanoma, head and neck, liver or kidney cancer. The CDR3 here is CASSVTLPSHEQYF. In DNA form, the CDR3 reads TGTGCCAGCAGTGTAACCCTACCCTCTCACGAGCAGTACTTC.